This T cell receptor beta chain came from a study of T-cell reconstitution after alpha-beta-depleted transplantation in children. Overall study results and limits: Counts and diversity of T cells one year after transplant came mostly from newly produced T cells. Several hundred expanded graft clones reportedly supplied alpha-beta T cells about two months after transplant.

V was pared by 0 bases and J by 2 bases, with 12 bases between. Germline CDR1 SGHRS, CDR2 YFSETQ. The CDR3 covers 16 residues. This clonotype was counted only a few times. What it binds is not known. The TCRbeta library incorporated unique molecular identifiers. TCRdb re-derived calls from the PCR reads in MiXCR, one entry per CDR3 protein. The sample carries about 980,000 distinct CDR3 sequences, about 29% recorded once. This TCR derives from a boy in the first two years of life who had a stem cell transplant for SCID, so the T cells may come from the graft donor. The input for sequencing was PBMCs, mostly from graft donor cells, taken 360 days after TCRalphabeta/CD19-depleted stem cell transplant. V usage is TRBV5-1 and J usage is TRBJ1-5, with TRBD1 as a possible D gene (6 bases). The CDR3 is CASSLGAGEGNQPQHF. The CDR3 region has the DNA TGCGCCAGCAGCTTGGGAGCAGGGGAGGGCAATCAGCCCCAGCATTTT.